This TCR beta chain emerged from a study of cytomegalovirus exposure and HLA in healthy donors. Overall study: An earlier analysis identified approximately 110 million unique TCR beta sequences in about 179 million T cells.

Study-wide findings and caveats: Earlier analysis yielded a pattern in which most TCR beta V segments were productive about 87% or about 30% of the time. What was likely a sequencing artifact was a cluster of highly shared sequence variants. Confirmation was obtained in vitro that a few CMV-associated chains are specific for CMV antigens.

This PCR relied on a set of 60 Vbeta primers and 13 Jbeta primers. Profiled with immunoSEQ multiplex PCR; TCRdb holds only in-frame clones, not every one. The repertoire has about 190,000 clones, 70% to 80% of them found once; the top ten carry 2% to 2.5%. Worth noting for this clone: Its antigen is unidentified.

V shed 0 bases and J shed 13 bases, with 7 bases lying between them. Germline CDR1 is SGHAT and CDR2 is FQNNGV. CDR3 length equals 11 residues. This chain uses TRBV11-2 with TRBJ2-1, with no clear D. Material for sequencing was PBMCs. This receptor was taken from a woman aged 25 to 39 in good health and CMV-seropositive. The CDR3 loop reads CASSLDSGQFF. The CDR3 nucleotides read TGTGCCAGCAGCTTAGACAGTGGCCAGTTCTTC.